The entry that follows covers one T cell receptor beta chain sequence. Which antigen it targets is not known. No much larger clonotype is one base removed from it; base qualities were not supplied. Each collaborating institution followed its own protocols to collect whole blood in K2EDTA tubes. For TCRbeta analysis, collaborators shipped samples in one of three forms: frozen whole blood, isolated PBMCs, or DNA extracted from either of those sample types. This sample was taken from a study of blood T cell repertoires in COVID-19 (TCRdb year 2020). For the study in its entirety: Samples from collaborators originated in the United States, Italy and Spain and spanned both the acute and convalescent phases of COVID-19. The prospective study material was composed of cDNA or gDNA derived from T cells, B-cell-depleted T cells, or PBMCs. Deeply sampled blood TCRbeta repertoires from subjects exposed to, actively infected with, or recovered from COVID-19 were included in the dataset. A freely available public database, intended as a resource for researchers studying the immune response to SARS-CoV-2, is where the repertoires were released. Samples were obtained from the ongoing ImmuneRACE study (first 160 participants) and from 1,200 or so subjects provided by 6 global collaborators. Sample metadata almost always included a de-identified subject ID, COVID-19 status, age in years and sex. Where HLA class I and class II types were available, the types were taken from metadata supplied by the sample provider, not from assay-based typing.

The immunoSEQ Assay, a bias-controlled multiplex PCR, was used to amplify TCRbeta CDR3 regions from genomic DNA. The original methods were these. Within the assay, amplification of reference gene primers was used to estimate how many nucleated cells each sample contained. Sequence reads were collapsed and filtered to measure the absolute abundance of every unique TCRbeta CDR3 rearrangement. Productive Simpson clonality was computed per sample as the square root of Simpson's diversity index over productive rearrangements. The immuneACCESS repertoire file appears here via TCRdb, limited to in-frame rearrangements. These files lack a portion of the clones; in checked studies, under half of the deficit traces to unresolved V genes, and the cause of the others is not known. The DNA gave D and trimming, while V, J and clone size come from that table. For this sample there are roughly 200,000 clones; roughly 78% appear just once. 2.8% of the sample lies in the top ten.

Its CDR3 holds 16 amino acids, cysteine through phenylalanine. Only the CDR3 DNA is retained, 48 bases long and in frame from the first base. The germline V gene yields MNHEY for CDR1 and SVGEGT for CDR2. For this chain, trimming is 4 bases at the V end and 8 bases at the J end, and the number of junction bases without a gene match is 11. What the research found in general, with its limitations: Clinical and demographic metadata were provided uncurated, with the amount varying by source and participant.

This clonotype was obtained from a woman older than 75 with active or convalescent COVID-19. The sequencing input was peripheral blood. The chain is assembled from TRBV6-2 or TRBV6-3 and TRBJ2-3; TRBD2 lines up with 11 middle nucleotides. The DNA reads as follows: TGTGCCAGCAGTTTAGCGGGGGGGTGGCCTTGGGGTACGCAGTATTTT. Its translation reads: CASSLAGGWPWGTQYF.